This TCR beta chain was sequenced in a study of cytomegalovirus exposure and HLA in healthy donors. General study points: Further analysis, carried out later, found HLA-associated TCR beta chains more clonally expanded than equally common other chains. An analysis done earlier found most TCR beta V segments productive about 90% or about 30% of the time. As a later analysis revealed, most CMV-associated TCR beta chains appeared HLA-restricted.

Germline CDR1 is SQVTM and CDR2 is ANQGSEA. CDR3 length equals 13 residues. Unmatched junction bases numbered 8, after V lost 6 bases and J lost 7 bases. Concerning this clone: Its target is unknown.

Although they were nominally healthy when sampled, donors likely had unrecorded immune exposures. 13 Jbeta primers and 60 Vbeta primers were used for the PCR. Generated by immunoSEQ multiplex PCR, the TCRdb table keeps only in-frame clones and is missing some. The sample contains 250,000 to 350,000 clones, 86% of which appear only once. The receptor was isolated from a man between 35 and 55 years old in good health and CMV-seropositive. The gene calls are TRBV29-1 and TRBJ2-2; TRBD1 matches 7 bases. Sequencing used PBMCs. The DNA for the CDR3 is TGCAGCGTGGCTACAGGGGTAGGCGGGGAGCTGTTTTTT. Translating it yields CSVATGVGGELFF.